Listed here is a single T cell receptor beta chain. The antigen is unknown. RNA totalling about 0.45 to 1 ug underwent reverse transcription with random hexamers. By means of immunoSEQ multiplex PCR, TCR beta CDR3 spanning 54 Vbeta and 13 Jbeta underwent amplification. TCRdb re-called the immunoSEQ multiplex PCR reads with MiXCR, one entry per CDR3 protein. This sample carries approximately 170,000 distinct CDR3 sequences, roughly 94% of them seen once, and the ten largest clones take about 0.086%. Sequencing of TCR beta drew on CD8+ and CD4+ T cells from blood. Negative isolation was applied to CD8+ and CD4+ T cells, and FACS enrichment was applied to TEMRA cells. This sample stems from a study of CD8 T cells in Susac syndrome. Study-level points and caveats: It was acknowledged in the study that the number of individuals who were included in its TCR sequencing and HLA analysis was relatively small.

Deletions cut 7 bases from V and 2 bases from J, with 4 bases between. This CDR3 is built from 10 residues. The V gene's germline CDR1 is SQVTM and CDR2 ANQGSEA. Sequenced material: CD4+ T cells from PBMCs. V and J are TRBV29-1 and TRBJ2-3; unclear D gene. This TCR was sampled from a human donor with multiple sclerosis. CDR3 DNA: TGCAGCGGGTTCACAGATACGCAGTATTTT. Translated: CSGFTDTQYF.